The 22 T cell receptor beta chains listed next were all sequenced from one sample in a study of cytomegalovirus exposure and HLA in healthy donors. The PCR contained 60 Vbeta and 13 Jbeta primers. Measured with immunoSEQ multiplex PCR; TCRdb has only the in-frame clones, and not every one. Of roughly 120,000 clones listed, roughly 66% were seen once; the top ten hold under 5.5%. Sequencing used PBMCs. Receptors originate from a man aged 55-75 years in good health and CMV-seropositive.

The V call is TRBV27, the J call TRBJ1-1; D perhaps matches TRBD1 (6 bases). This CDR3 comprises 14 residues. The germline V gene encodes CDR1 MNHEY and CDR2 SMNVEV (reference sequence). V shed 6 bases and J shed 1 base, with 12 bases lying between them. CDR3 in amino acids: CASRQGAGNTEAFF. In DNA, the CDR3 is TGTGCCAGCAGACAGGGTGCGGGGAACACTGAAGCTTTCTTT.

CDR3 region: CASSPRTGLYGYTF. The CDR3 DNA reads as TGTGCCAGCAGCCCGCGGACAGGGCTCTATGGCTACACCTTC. The chain joins TRBV7-8 to TRBJ1-2, with TRBD1 matching over 8 bases. The CDR3 totals 14 residues. The germline gives CDR1 SGHVS, CDR2 FQNEAQ. Losses at the gene ends were 5 bases for V and 4 bases for J; bases not matched to a gene: 6.

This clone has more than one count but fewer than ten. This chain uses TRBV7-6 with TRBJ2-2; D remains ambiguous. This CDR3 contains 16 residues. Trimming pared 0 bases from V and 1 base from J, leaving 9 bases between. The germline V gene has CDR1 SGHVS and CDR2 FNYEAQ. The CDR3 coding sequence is TGTGCCAGCAGCTTAGCGCATAGTAGGAACACCGGGGAGCTGTTTTTT. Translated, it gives CASSLAHSRNTGELFF.

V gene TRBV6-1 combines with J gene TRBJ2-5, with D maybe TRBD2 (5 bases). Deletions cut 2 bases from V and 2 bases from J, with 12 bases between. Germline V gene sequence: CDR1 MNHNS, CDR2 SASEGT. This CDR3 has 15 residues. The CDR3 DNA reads TGTGCCAGCAGTGAAAGGTGGGAGAGACAAGAGACCCAGTACTTC. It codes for CASSERWERQETQYF.

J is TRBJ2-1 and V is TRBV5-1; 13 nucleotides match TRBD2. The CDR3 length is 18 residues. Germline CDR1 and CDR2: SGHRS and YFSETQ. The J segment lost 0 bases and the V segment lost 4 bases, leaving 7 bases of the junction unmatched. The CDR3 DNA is TGCGCCAGCAGCCCGTGGACTAGCGGGGGCAGCTCCTACAATGAGCAGTTCTTC. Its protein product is CASSPWTSGGSSYNEQFF.

This CDR3 is CASSQIVISGGVYQETQYF. In DNA, the CDR3 is TGTGCCAGCAGCCAGATTGTTATTTCAGGGGGCGTCTATCAAGAGACCCAGTACTTC. V usage is TRBV7-8 and J usage is TRBJ2-5; 8 nucleotides align to TRBD1. Germline loops: CDR1 SGHVS, CDR2 FQNEAQ. Trimming removed 5 bases from V and 2 bases from J; junction bases left unmatched: 19. This CDR3 region has 19 residues.

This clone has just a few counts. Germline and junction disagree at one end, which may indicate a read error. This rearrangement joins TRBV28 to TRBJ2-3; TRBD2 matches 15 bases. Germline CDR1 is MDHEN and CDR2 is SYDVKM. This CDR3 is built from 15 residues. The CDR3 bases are TGTGCCAGCAGTGGAGGGACTAGCGGGGGGCGGGGAATCGGTTTT. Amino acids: CASSGGTSGGRGIGF.

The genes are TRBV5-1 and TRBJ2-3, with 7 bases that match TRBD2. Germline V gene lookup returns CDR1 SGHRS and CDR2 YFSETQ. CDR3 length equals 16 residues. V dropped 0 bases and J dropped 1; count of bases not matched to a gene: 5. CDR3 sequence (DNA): TGCGCCAGCAGCTTGGTTTCGGCGGGGGGCACAGATACGCAGTATTTT. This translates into CASSLVSAGGTDTQYF.

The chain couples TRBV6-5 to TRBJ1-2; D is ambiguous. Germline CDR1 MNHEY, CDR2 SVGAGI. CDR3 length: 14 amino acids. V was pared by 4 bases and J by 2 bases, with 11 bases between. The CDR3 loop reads CASSSPGANYGYTF. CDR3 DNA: TGTGCCAGCAGTTCACCGGGAGCCAACTATGGCTACACCTTC.

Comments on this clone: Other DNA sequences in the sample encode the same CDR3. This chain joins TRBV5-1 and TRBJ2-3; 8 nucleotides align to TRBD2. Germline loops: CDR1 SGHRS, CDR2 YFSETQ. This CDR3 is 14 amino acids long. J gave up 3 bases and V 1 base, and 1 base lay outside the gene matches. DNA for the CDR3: TGCGCCAGCAGCTTGACTAGCGGTACAGATACGCAGTATTTT. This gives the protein CASSLTSGTDTQYF. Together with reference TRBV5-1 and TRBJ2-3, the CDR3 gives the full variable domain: KAGVTQTPRYLIKTRGQQVTLSCSPISGHRSVSWYQQTPGQGLQFLFEYFSETQRNKGNFPGRFSGRQFSNSRSEMNVSTLELGDSALYLCASSLTSGTDTQYFGPGTRLTVL.

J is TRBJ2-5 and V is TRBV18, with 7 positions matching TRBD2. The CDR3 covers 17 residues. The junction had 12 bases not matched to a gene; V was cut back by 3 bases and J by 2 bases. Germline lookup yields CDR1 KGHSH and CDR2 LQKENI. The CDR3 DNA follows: TGTGCCAGCTCACCTCAGGGAAGCGGGGTAAAACAAGAGACCCAGTACTTC. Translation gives CASSPQGSGVKQETQYF.

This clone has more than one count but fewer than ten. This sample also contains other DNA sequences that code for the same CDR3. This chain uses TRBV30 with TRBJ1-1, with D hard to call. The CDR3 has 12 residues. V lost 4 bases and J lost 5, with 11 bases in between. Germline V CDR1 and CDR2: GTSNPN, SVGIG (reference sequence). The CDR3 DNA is TGTGCCTGGACCCCGGGTAAGACTGAAGCTTTCTTT. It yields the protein CAWTPGKTEAFF. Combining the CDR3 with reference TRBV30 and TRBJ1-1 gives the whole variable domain SQTIHQWPATLVQPVGSPLSLECTVEGTSNPNLYWYRQAAGRGLQLLFYSVGIGQISSEVPQNLSASRPQDRQFILSSKKLLLSDSGFYLCAWTPGKTEAFFGQGTRLTVV.

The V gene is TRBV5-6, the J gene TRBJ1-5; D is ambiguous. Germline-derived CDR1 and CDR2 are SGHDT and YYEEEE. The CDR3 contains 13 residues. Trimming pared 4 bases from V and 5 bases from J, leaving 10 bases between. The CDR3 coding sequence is TGTGCCAGCAGCCGACGGAGGTATCAGCCCCAGCATTTT. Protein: CASSRRRYQPQHF.

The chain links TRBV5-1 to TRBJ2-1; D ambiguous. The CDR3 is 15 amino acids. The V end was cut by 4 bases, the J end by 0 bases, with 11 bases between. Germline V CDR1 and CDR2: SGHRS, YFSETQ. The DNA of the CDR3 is TGCGCCAGCAGCCCCACTACCCGCTCCTACAATGAGCAGTTCTTC. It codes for CASSPTTRSYNEQFF.

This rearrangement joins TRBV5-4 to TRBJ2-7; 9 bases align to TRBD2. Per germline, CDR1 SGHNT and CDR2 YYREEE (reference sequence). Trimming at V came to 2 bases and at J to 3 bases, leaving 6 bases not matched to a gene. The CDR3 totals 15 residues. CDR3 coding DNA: TGTGCCAGCAGCTTTCCGGGACTAGCAGACTACGAGCAGTACTTC. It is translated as CASSFPGLADYEQYF.

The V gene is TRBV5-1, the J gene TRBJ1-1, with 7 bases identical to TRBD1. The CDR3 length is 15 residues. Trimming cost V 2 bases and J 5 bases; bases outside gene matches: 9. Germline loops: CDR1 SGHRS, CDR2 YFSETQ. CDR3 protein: CASSLYGTAETEAFF. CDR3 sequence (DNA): TGCGCCAGCAGCTTATACGGGACAGCGGAGACTGAAGCTTTCTTT.

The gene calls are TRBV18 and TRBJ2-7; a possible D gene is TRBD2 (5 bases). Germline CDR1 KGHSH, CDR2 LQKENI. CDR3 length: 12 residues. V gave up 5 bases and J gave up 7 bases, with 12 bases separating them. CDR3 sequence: CASSIRTGEQYF. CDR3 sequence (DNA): TGTGCCAGCTCAATCCGGACTGGTGAGCAGTACTTC.

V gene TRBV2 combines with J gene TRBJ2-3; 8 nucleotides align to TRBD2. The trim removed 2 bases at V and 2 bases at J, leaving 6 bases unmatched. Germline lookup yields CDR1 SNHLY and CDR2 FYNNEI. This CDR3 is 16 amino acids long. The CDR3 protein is CASSERLAGTTDTQYF. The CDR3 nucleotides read TGTGCCAGCAGTGAACGGCTAGCGGGCACCACAGATACGCAGTATTTT.

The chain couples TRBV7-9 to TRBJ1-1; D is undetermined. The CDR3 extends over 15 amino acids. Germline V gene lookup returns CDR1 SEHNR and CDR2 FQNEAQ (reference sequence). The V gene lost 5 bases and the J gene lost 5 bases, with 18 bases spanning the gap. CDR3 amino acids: CASSPVRGIRTEAFF. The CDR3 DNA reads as TGTGCCAGCAGCCCCGTAAGAGGGATCAGGACTGAAGCTTTCTTT.

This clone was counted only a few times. The CDR3 loop reads CASGQGLTEAFF. The CDR3 DNA reads as TGTGCCAGCGGACAGGGACTCACTGAAGCTTTCTTT. This chain links TRBV6-5 with TRBJ1-1, with 8 bases that match TRBD1. V trimming: 8 bases; J trimming: 4 bases; junction bases outside the gene matches: 3. CDR1 MNHEY and CDR2 SVGAGI come from the germline V gene. The CDR3 consists of 12 residues.

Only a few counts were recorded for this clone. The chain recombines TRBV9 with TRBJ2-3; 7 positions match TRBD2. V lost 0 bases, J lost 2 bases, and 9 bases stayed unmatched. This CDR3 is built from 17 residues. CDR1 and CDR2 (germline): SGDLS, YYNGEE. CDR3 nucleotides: TGTGCCAGCAGCGTAGGGGGTGGGGGGGAAAACACAGATACGCAGTATTTT. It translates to CASSVGGGGENTDTQYF.

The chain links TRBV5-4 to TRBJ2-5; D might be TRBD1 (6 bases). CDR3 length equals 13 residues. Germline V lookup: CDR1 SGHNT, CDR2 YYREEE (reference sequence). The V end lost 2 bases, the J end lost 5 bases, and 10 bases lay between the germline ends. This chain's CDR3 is CASSFQGRETQYF. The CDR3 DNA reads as TGTGCCAGCAGCTTTCAGGGGCGGGAGACCCAGTACTTC.